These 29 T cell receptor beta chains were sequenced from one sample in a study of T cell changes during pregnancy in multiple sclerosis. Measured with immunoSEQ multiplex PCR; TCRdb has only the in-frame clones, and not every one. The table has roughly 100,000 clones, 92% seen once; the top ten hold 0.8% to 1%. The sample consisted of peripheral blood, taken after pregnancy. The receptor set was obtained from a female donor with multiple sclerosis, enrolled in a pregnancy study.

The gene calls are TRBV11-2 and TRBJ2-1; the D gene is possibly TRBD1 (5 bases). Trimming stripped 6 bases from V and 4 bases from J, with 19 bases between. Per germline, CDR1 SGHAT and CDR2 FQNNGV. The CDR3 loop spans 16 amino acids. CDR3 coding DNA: TGTGCCAGCAGGGTTACAGGATCCCCAACGTACAATGAGCAGTTCTTC. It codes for CASRVTGSPTYNEQFF.

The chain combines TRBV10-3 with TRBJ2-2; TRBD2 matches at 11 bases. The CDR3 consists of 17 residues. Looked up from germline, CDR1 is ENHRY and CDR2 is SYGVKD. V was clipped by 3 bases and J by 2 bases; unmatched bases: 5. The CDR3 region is CAISEGSGRANTGELFF. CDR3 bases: TGTGCCATCAGTGAAGGTAGCGGGAGGGCCAACACCGGGGAGCTGTTTTTT.

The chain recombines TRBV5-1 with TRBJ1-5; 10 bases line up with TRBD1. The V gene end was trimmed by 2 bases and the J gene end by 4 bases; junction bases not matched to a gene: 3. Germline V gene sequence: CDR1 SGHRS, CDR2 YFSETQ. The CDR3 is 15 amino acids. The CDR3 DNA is TGCGCCAGCAGCTTAACGGGACAGGGGAATCAGCCCCAGCATTTT. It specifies CASSLTGQGNQPQHF.

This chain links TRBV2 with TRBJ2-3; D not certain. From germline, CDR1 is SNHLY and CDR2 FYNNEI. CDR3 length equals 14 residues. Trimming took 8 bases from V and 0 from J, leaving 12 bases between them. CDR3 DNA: TGTGCCAGCGGTCGGGTTCTAAGCACAGATACGCAGTATTTT. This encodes CASGRVLSTDTQYF.

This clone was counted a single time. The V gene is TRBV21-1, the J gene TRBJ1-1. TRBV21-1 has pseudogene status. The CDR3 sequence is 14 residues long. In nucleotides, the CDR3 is TGTGCCAGTTTTATTTCGGGGAGGAACACTGAAGCTTTCTTT. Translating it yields CASFISGRNTEAFF.

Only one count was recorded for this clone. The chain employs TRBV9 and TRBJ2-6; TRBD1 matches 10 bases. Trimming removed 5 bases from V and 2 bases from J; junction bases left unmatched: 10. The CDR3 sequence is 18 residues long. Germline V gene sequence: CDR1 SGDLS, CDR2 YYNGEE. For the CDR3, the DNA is TGTGCCAGCAGTTTCTCGAGGACAGGGGGACCTGGGGCCAACGTCCTGACTTTC. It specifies CASSFSRTGGPGANVLTF.

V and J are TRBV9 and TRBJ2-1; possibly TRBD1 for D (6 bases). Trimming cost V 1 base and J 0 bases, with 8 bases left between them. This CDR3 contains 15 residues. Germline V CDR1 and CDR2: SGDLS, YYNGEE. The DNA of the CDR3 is TGTGCCAGCAGCGTACAGGGGAGCTCCTACAATGAGCAGTTCTTC. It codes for CASSVQGSSYNEQFF.

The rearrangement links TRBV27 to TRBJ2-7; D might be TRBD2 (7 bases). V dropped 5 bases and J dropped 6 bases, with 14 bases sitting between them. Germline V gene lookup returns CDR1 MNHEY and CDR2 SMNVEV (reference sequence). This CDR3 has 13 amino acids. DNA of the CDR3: TGTGCCAGCAGTCAAACAGGGAGGGGCGAGCAGTACTTC. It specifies CASSQTGRGEQYF.

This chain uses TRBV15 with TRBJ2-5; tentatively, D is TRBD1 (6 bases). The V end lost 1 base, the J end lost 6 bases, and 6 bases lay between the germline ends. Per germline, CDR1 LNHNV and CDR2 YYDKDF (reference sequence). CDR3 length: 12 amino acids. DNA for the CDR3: TGTGCCACCAGCAGAGGGGGGCAGACCCAGTACTTC. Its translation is CATSRGGQTQYF.

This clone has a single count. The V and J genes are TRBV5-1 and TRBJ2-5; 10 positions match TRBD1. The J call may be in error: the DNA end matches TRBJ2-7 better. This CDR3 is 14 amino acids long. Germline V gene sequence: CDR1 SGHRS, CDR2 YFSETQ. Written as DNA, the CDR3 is TGCGCCAGCAGCTCGACAGGGGGCACCTACGAGCAGTACTTC. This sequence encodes CASSSTGGTYEQYF.

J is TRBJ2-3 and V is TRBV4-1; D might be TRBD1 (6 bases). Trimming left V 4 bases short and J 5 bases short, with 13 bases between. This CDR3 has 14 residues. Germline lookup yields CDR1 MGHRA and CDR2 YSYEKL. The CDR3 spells CASSLGAERDTQYF. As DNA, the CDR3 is TGCGCCAGCAGCCTGGGGGCGGAGCGAGATACGCAGTATTTT.

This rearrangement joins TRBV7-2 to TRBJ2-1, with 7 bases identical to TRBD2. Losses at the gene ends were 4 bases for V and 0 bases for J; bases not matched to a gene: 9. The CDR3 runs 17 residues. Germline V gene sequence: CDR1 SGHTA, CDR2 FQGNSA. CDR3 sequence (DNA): TGTGCCAGCAGCTCACAACTAGCGAGCATCTCCTACAATGAGCAGTTCTTC. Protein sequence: CASSSQLASISYNEQFF.

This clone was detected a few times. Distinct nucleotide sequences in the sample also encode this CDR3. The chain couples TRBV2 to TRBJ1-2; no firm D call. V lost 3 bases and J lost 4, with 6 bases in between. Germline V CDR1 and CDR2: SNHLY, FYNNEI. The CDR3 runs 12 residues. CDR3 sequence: CASSDRGYGYTF. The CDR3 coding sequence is TGTGCCAGCAGTGATCGAGGCTATGGCTACACCTTC. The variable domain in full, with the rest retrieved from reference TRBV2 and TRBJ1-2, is EPEVTQTPSHQVTQMGQEVILRCVPISNHLYFYWYRQILGQKVEFLVSFYNNEISEKSEIFDDQFSVERPDGSNFTLKIRSTKLEDSAMYFCASSDRGYGYTFGSGTRLTVV.

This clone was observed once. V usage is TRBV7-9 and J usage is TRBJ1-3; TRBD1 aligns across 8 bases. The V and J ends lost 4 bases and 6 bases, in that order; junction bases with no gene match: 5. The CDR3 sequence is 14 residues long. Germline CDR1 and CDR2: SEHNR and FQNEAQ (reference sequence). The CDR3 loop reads CASSYTGGENTIYF. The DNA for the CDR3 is TGTGCCAGCAGCTACACAGGGGGGGAAAACACCATATATTTT.

The CDR3 here is CASSPPGGGEKLFF. Written as DNA, the CDR3 is TGCGCCAGCAGCCCCCCCGGGGGAGGTGAAAAACTGTTTTTT. The V gene is TRBV4-3, the J gene TRBJ1-4, with D possibly TRBD1 on 5 matching bases. Germline V gene lookup returns CDR1 LGHNA and CDR2 YSLEER. This CDR3 is built from 14 residues. The V end lost 4 bases, the J end lost 7 bases, and 13 bases lay between the germline ends.

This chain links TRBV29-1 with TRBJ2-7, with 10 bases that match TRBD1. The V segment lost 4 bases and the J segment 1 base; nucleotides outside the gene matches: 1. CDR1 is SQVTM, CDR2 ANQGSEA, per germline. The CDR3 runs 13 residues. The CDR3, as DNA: TGCAGCGTTGGGACAGGGGGTTCCTACGAGCAGTACTTC. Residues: CSVGTGGSYEQYF.

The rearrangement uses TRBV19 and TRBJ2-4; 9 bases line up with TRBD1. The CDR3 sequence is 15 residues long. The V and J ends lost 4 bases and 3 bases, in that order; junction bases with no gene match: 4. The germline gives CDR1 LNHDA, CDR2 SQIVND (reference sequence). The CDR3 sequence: CASSNPDRGKNIQYF. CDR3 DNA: TGTGCCAGTAGTAACCCGGACAGGGGCAAAAACATTCAGTACTTC.

CDR3 in DNA: TGTGCCAGTAGTATATTGTCCGGGACAGGGTATCACAATGAGCAGTTCTTC. As protein: CASSILSGTGYHNEQFF. The V and J genes are TRBV19 and TRBJ2-1, with TRBD1 matching 9 bases. With V trimmed by 2 bases and J by 5 bases, 10 bases remained unmatched. This CDR3 has 17 amino acids. Germline values: CDR1 LNHDA, CDR2 SQIVND (reference sequence).

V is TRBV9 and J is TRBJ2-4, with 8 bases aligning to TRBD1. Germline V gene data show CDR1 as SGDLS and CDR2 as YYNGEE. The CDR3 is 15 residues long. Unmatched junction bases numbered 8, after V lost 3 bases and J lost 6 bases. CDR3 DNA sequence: TGTGCCAGCAGCGCCCGACAGGGGTTGGGAAACATTCAGTACTTC. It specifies CASSARQGLGNIQYF.

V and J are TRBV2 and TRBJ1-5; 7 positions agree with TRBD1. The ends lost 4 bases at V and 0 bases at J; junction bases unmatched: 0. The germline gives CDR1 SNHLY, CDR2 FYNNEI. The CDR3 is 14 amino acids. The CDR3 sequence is CASSAGGSNQPQHF. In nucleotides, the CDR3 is TGTGCCAGCAGTGCAGGGGGTAGCAATCAGCCCCAGCATTTT.

This chain's CDR3 is CASSQDPFRGNEKLFF. In nucleotides, the CDR3 is TGTGCCAGCAGCCAAGATCCGTTCAGGGGAAATGAAAAACTGTTTTTT. This rearrangement joins TRBV4-2 to TRBJ1-4; D is possibly TRBD1 (6 bases). The CDR3 length is 16 residues. Deletions cut 0 bases from V and 5 bases from J, with 13 bases between. Per the germline V gene, CDR1 is LGHNA and CDR2 is YNFKEQ.

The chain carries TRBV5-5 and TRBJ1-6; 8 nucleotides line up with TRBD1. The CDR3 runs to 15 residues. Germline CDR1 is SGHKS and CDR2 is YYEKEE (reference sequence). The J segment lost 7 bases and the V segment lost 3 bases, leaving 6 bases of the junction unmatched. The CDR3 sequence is CASSSLSGGNSPLHF. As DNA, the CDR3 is TGTGCCAGCAGCTCGTTGTCAGGGGGCAATTCACCCCTCCACTTT.

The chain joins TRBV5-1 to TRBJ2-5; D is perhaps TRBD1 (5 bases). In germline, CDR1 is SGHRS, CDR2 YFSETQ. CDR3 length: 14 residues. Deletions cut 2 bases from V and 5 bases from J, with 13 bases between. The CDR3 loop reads CASSFAGWLETQYF. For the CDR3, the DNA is TGCGCCAGCAGCTTCGCAGGGTGGCTCGAGACCCAGTACTTC.

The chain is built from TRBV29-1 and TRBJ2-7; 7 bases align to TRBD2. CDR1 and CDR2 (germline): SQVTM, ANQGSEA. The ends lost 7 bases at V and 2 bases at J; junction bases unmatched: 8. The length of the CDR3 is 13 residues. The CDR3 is CSAQRDWTYEQYF. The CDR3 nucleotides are TGCAGCGCTCAGCGGGATTGGACCTACGAGCAGTACTTC.

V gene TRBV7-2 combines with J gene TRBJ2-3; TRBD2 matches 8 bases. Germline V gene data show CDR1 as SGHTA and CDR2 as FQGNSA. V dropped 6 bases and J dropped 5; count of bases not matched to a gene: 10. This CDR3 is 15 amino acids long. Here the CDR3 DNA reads TGTGCCAGCAGACGAACGGGGGGGCTGGAAGATACGCAGTATTTT. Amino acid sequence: CASRRTGGLEDTQYF.

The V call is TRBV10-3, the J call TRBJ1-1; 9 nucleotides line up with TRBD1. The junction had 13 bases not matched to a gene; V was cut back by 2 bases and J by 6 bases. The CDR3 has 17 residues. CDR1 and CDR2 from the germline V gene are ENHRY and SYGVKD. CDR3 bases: TGTGCCATCAGTGAGCCTCGAGGGACAGGGTCTGGGGCTGAAGCTTTCTTT. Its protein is CAISEPRGTGSGAEAFF.

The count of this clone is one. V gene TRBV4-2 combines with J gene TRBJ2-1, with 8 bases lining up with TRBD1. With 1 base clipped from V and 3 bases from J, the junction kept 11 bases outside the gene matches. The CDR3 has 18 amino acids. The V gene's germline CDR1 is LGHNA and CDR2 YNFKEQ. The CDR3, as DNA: TGTGCCAGCAGCCAAGTAGTAAGAACAGGGGGGAACTACAATGAGCAGTTCTTC. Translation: CASSQVVRTGGNYNEQFF.

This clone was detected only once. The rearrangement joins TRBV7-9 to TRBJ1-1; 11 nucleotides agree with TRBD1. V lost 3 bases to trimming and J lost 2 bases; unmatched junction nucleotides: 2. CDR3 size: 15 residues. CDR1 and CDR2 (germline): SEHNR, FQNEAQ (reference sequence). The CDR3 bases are TGTGCCAGCAGCTTGGGGACAGGGGGAAACACTGAAGCTTTCTTT. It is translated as CASSLGTGGNTEAFF.

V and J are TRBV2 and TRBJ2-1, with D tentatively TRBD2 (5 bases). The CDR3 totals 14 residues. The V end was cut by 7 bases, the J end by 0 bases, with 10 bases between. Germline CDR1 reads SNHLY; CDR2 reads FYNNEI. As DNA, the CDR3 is TGTGCCAGCATCGGGGATAGCTCCTACAATGAGCAGTTCTTC. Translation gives CASIGDSSYNEQFF.